This T cell receptor beta chain was recorded in a study of neurological immune-mediated disorders. Points from the study as a whole: Grouping of repertoires by phylogeny put those of 18 of 34 multiple sclerosis patients into a single related-CDR3 cluster, a possible signature. The absence of shared CDR3 amino acid sequences among expanded clones across subjects suggests private repertoires in all groups.

V shed 6 bases, J shed 2 bases, and the junction held 8 bases outside the gene matches. There are 15 residues in the CDR3. Germline CDR1 and CDR2: ENHRY and SYGVKD. From 15-18 subjects, over 190 million TCR-beta sequences were obtained in each sequencing run. TCRdb analysed the 5' RACE reads with MiXCR anew, one entry per CDR3 protein. Here the sample spans approximately 100,000 distinct CDR3 sequences, around 3.3% being singletons. Unsorted libraries were prepared from 2 million PBMCs that had been stored at -80 C. This clonotype was observed at least ten times. Its antigen is not identified. This sequence originates from a woman between 18 and 29 years old with multiple sclerosis. The chain couples TRBV10-3 to TRBJ1-2; TRBD1 aligns across 8 bases. The sequenced material came from PBMCs. The CDR3 DNA is TGTGCCATCAGCCTACAGGGGGTGATCAACTATGGCTACACCTTC. Amino acid sequence: CAISLQGVINYGYTF.